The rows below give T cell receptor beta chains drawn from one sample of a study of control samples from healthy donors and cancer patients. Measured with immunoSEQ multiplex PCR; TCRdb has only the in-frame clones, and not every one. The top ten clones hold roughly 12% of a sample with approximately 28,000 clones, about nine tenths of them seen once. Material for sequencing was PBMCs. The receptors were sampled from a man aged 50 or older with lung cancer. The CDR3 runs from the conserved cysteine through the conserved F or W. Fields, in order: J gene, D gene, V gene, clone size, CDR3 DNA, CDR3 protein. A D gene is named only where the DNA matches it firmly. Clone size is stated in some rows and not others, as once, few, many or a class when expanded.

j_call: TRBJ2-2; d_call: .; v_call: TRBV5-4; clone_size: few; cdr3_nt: TGTGCCAGCAGCTCAAGTCGGGGGTTTAACACCGGGGAGCTGTTTTTT; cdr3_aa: CASSSSRGFNTGELFF
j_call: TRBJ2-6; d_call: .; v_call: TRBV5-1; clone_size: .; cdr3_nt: TGCGCCAGCAGCGCCCTGGCGTCCGACAACGTCCTGACTTTC; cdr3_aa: CASSALASDNVLTF
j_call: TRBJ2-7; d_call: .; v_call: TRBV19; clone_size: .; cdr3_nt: TGTGCCAGTAGGACCTCCGGGACTGGGACCTACGAGCAGTACTTC; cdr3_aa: CASRTSGTGTYEQYF
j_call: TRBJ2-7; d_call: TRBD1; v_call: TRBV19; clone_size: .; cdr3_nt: TGTGCCAGTAGTATAATAATCGTAGGGACAGGGGGGACCTACGAGCAGTACTTC; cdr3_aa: CASSIIIVGTGGTYEQYF
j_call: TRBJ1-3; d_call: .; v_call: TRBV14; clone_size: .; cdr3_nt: TGTGCCAGCAGCCAAGGCTGGGGGGCCACTGGAAACACCATATATTTT; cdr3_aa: CASSQGWGATGNTIYF
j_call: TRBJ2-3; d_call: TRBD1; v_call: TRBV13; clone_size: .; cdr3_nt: TGTGCCAGCAGCGGAGGGACAGGGTTCACAGATACGCAGTATTTT; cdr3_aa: CASSGGTGFTDTQYF
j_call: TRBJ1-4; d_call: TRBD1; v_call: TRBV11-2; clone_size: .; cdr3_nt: TGTGCCAGCAGCCTTGAGACAGGGGTGGATGAAAAACTGTTTTTT; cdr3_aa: CASSLETGVDEKLFF
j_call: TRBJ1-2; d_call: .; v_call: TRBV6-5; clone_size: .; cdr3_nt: TGTGCCAGCATGTTAGCGGGGTATGGCTACACCTTC; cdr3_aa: CASMLAGYGYTF
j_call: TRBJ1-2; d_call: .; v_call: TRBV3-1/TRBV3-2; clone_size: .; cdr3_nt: TGTGCCAGCAGCTCACGATTAGGGGAGGGTACCTTC; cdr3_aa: CASSSRLGEGTF
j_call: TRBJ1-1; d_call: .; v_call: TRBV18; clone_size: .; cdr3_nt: TGTGCCAGCTCACCCCGTATGCAGGGGCAGAACACTGAAGCTTTCTTT; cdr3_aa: CASSPRMQGQNTEAFF
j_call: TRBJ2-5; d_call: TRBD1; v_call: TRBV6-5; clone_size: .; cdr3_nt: TGTGCCAGCATCCTACAGGGGTGGGAGACCCAGTACTTC; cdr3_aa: CASILQGWETQYF
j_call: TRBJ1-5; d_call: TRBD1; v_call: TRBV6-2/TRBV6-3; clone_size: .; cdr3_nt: TGTGCCAGCAGTTGGGACAGTGGGCATCAGCCCCAGCATTTT; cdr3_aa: CASSWDSGHQPQHF
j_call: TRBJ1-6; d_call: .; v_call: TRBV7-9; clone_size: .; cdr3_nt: TGTGCCAGCAGCGGCCGGCCAGATAATTCACCCCTCCACTTT; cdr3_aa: CASSGRPDNSPLHF
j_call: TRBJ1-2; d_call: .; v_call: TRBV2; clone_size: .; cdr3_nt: TGTGCCAGCAGTGAAGCCGGGGGCATCTATGGCTACACCTTC; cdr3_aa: CASSEAGGIYGYTF
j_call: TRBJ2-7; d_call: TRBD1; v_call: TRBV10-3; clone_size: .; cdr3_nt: TGTGCCATCAGCATGGGACAGTCCTACGAGCAGTACTTC; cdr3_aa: CAISMGQSYEQYF
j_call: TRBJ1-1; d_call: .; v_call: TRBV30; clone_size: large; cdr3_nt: TGTGCCTGGATGCGGGATTTGGGCACTGAAGCTTTCTTT; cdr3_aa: CAWMRDLGTEAFF
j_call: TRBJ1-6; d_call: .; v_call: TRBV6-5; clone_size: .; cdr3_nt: TGTGCCAGCAGGCCTCAGGCTGGGGTAAGGTCACCCCTCCACTTT; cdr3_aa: CASRPQAGVRSPLHF
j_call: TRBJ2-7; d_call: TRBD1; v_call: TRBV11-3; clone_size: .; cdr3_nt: TGTGCCAGCAGCTCCCATTCGGGACAGGAGGCGGTCGAGCAGTACTTC; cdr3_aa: CASSSHSGQEAVEQYF
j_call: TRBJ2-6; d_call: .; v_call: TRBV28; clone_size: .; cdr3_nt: TGTGCCAGCAGTTTTAGGGGACACACAAAAATTGGCATCTCTGGGGCCAACGTCCTGACTTTC; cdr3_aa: CASSFRGHTKIGISGANVLTF
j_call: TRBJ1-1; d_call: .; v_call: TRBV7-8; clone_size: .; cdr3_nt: TGTGCCAGCAGCTCCGGGTGGGGGGGCTTGAACACTGAAGCTTTCTTT; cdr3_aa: CASSSGWGGLNTEAFF
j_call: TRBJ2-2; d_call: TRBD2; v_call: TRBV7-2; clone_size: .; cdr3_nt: TGTGCCAGCAGCCCCCCGGGACTAGCGGGGACCGGGGAGCTGTTTTTT; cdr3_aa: CASSPPGLAGTGELFF
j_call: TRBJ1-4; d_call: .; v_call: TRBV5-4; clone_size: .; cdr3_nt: TGTGCCAGCAGCTTCAAGGGTAATGAAAAACTGTTTTTT; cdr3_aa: CASSFKGNEKLFF
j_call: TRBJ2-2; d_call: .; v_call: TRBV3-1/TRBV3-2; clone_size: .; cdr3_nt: TGTGCCAGCAGCCGCCCCTCTAGATTCAGCGGGGAGCTGTTTTTT; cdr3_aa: CASSRPSRFSGELFF
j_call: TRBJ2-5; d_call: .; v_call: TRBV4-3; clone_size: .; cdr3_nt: TGCGCCAGCAGCCAAGACCCCTCCGGGGGGACCCAGTACTTC; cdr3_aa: CASSQDPSGGTQYF
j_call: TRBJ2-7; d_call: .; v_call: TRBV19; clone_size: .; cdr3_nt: TGTGCCAGTAGTATAGGCAGGCCGACCTACGAGCAGTACTTC; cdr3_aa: CASSIGRPTYEQYF
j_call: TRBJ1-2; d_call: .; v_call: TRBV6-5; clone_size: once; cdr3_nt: TGTGCCAGCCTTCGAACAGGGAACTATGGCTACACCTTC; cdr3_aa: CASLRTGNYGYTF
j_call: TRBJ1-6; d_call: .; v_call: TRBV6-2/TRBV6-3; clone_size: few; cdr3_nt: TGTGCCAGCAGTTACCGGAGTTCCTCACCCCTCCACTTT; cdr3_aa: CASSYRSSSPLHF
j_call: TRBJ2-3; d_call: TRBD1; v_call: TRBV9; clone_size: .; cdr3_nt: TGTGCCAGCACCCCAAGGGACAGCAGCACAGATACGCAGTATTTT; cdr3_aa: CASTPRDSSTDTQYF
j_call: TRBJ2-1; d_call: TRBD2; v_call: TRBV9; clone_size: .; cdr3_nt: TGTGCCAGCAGCGTAAAAGGGAGAGCGGGGGAAAAGGCGGATGAGCAGTTCTTC; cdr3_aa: CASSVKGRAGEKADEQFF
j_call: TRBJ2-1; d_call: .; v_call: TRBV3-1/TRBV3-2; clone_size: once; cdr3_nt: TGTGCCAGCAGCCCGTCCCGGGACGGTGAGCAGTTCTTC; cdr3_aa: CASSPSRDGEQFF
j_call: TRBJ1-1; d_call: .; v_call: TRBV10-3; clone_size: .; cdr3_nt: TGTGCCATCAGTGAGTCGGGCCCGGCGGTCTTT; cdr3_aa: CAISESGPAVF
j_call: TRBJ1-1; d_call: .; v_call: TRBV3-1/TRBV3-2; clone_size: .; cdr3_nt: TGTGCCAGCAGCGGCGGCACCGCTCCGAACACTGAAGCTTTCTTT; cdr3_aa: CASSGGTAPNTEAFF
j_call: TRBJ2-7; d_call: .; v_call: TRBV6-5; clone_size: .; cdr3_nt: TGTGCCAGCAGTTACGCAGTAGGGGGGGCAGGCGAGCAGTACTTC; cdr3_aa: CASSYAVGGAGEQYF
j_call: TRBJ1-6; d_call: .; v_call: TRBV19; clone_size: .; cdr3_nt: TGTGCCAGTAGTGAGGGGCCGGGGAATTCACCCCTCCACTTT; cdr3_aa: CASSEGPGNSPLHF
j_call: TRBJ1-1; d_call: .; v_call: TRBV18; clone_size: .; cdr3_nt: TGTGCCAGCTCACCTGCCCCCGGGACGACGAACACTGAAGCTTTCTTT; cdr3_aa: CASSPAPGTTNTEAFF
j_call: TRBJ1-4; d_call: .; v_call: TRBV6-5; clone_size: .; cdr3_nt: TGTGCCAGCAGCCCGGGACCGAGTAATGAAAAACTGTTTTTT; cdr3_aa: CASSPGPSNEKLFF
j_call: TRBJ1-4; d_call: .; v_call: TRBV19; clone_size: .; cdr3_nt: TGTGCCAGTAAGGACCGACCGTTACAGGATAATGAAAAACTGTTTTTT; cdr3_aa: CASKDRPLQDNEKLFF
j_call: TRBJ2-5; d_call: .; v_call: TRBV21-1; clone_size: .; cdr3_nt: TGTGCCAGCAGCAGACTAGCGGGGGCGGAAGAGACCCAGTACTTC; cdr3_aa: CASSRLAGAEETQYF
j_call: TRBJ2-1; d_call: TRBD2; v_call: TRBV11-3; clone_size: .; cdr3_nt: TGTGCCAGCAGCCCGGAGCGGGGCCTTAACGGTGAGCAGTTCTTC; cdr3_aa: CASSPERGLNGEQFF
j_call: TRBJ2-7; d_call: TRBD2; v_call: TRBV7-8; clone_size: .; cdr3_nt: TGTGCCAGCAGCTCCGCCGTGGGGGGGTCCTACGAGCAGTACTTC; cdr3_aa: CASSSAVGGSYEQYF
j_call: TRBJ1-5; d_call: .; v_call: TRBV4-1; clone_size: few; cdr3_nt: TGCGCCAGCAGCCAATATCCTTTGACAGGTCTTACTAATCAGCCCCAGCATTTT; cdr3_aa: CASSQYPLTGLTNQPQHF
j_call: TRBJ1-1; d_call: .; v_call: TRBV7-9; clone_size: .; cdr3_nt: TGTGCCAGCAGCTTCCTAACAGGGTCTGAAGCTTTCTTT; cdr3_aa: CASSFLTGSEAFF
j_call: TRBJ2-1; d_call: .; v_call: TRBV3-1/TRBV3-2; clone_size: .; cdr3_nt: TGTGCCAGCAGCCAAGATGGTGAAAGCCAGGGCTACAATGAGCAGTTCTTC; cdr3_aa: CASSQDGESQGYNEQFF
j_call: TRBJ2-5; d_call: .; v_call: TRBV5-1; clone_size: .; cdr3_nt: TGCGCCAGCAGCAGTACGGGGGAACGACAAGAGACCCAGTACTTC; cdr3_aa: CASSSTGERQETQYF
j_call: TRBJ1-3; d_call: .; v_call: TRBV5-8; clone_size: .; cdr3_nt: TGTGCCAGCAGCTTGCGGGGGGGAAACACCATATATTTT; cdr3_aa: CASSLRGGNTIYF
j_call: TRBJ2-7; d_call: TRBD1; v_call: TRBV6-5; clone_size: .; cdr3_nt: TGTGCCAGCCATCCATCCGGGACAGGGGCGGGAGAGCAGTACTTC; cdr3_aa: CASHPSGTGAGEQYF
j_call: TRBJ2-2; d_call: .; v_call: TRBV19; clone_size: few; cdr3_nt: TGTGCCAGTGGGGGCCGTGGGCCACCGGACACCGGGGAGCTGTTTTTT; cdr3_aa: CASGGRGPPDTGELFF
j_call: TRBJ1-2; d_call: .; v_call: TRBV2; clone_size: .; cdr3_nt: TGTGCCAGCAGTGAATCTAGGGCTTATGGCTACACCTTC; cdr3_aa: CASSESRAYGYTF
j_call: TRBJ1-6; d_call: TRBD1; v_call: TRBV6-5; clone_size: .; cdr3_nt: TGTGCCAGCAGTTACTCGGGGACAGGGCAGTCACCCCTCCACTTT; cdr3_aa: CASSYSGTGQSPLHF
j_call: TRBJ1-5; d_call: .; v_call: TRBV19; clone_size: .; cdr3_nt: TGTGCCAGTAGTATAGATCAGCCCCAGCATTTT; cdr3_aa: CASSIDQPQHF
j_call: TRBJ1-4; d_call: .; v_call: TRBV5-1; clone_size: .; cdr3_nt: TGCGCCAGCAGCTGGACCTTGGGTGAAAAACTGTTTTTT; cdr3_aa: CASSWTLGEKLFF
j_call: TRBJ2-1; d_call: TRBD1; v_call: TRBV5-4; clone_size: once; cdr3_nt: TGTGCCCGCAGCACCGGGGGGACAGGGGGGCACAATGAGCAGTTCTTC; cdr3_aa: CARSTGGTGGHNEQFF